This passage covers 18 T cell receptor beta chains from one sample sequenced in a study of early T cells in non-severe SARS-CoV-2 infection. TCRdb recomputed calls from the 5' RACE reads with MiXCR, one row per CDR3 protein. This table has roughly 66,000 distinct CDR3 sequences, approximately 9% appearing once. Material: whole blood. These receptors all come from an adult who was a healthcare worker with PCR-confirmed SARS-CoV-2 infection or an uninfected control (not recorded which).

The genes are TRBV20-1 and TRBJ2-7; D possibly matches TRBD1 or TRBD2 (5 bases each). Per germline, CDR1 DFQATT and CDR2 SNEGSKA (reference sequence). Trimming removed 3 bases at V and 2 bases at J, with 20 bases between. This CDR3 comprises 16 residues. The CDR3 loop reads CSARAPGRSSTYEQYF. CDR3 coding DNA: TGCAGTGCTAGGGCCCCGGGACGGTCCTCAACCTACGAGCAGTACTTC.

This clonotype was detected only a few times. V gene TRBV6-1 combines with J gene TRBJ1-1; tentatively, D is TRBD1 (5 bases). Germline V gives CDR1 MNHNS, CDR2 SASEGT. Trimming removed 3 bases at V and 5 bases at J, with 10 bases between. CDR3 length: 13 residues. For the CDR3, the DNA is TGTGCCAGCAGTGAGGGGGAGATGACTGAAGCTTTCTTT. Encoded protein: CASSEGEMTEAFF.

This clonotype has just a few counts. The CDR3 DNA is TGTGCCAGCAGCTTATTTTCAGGAGCTAATGAAAAACTGTTTTTT. Its translation is CASSLFSGANEKLFF. This rearrangement joins TRBV7-9 to TRBJ1-4; no reliable D call. V was pared by 2 bases and J by 3 bases, with 10 bases between. The germline CDR1 and CDR2 sequences are SEHNR and FQNEAQ (reference sequence). The CDR3 has 15 residues.

The CDR3 sequence: CSARPLRTSGSTDTQYF. As DNA, the CDR3 is TGCAGTGCTAGGCCCCTCCGCACTAGCGGGAGCACAGATACGCAGTATTTT. The chain links TRBV20-1 to TRBJ2-3, with 9 nucleotides matching TRBD2. J was trimmed by 0 bases and V by 3 bases; bases with no gene match: 10. Germline V gene lookup returns CDR1 DFQATT and CDR2 SNEGSKA (reference sequence). The CDR3 runs 17 residues.

The sample holds a few counts of this clonotype. This chain uses TRBV30 with TRBJ2-1, with no clear D. Germline lookup yields CDR1 GTSNPN and CDR2 SVGIG (reference sequence). The CDR3 covers 11 residues. V lost 1 base, J lost 10 bases, and 8 bases lay in between. The CDR3 region is CAWSEAAEQFF. For the CDR3, the DNA is TGTGCCTGGAGTGAGGCAGCCGAGCAGTTCTTC.

V usage is TRBV2 and J usage is TRBJ2-5; 9 bases match TRBD1. This CDR3 spans 12 amino acids. V dropped 6 bases and J dropped 9; count of bases not matched to a gene: 5. Per the germline V gene, CDR1 is SNHLY and CDR2 is FYNNEI. The CDR3 nucleotides read TGTGCCAGCAGCCCGGGACAGGGATCCCAGTACTTC. This codes for CASSPGQGSQYF. Using reference TRBV2 and TRBJ2-5 for the parts outside the CDR3, the full variable domain is EPEVTQTPSHQVTQMGQEVILRCVPISNHLYFYWYRQILGQKVEFLVSFYNNEISEKSEIFDDQFSVERPDGSNFTLKIRSTKLEDSAMYFCASSPGQGSQYFGPGTRLLVL.

In this sample, this clonotype turned up many times. V gene TRBV5-4 combines with J gene TRBJ2-1, with D unresolved. The germline V gene has CDR1 SGHNT and CDR2 YYREEE (reference sequence). This CDR3 is built from 16 residues. Trimming removed 7 bases at V and 0 bases at J, with 17 bases between. The CDR3 region is CASGPWVPSSYNEQFF. In nucleotides, the CDR3 is TGTGCCAGCGGGCCTTGGGTGCCCAGCTCCTACAATGAGCAGTTCTTC.

The chain recombines TRBV11-2 with TRBJ2-2, with D maybe TRBD2 (5 bases). CDR1 is SGHAT and CDR2 is FQNNGV in the germline V gene. V lost 2 bases to trimming and J lost 7 bases, with 11 bases between them. The CDR3 totals 14 residues. CDR3 amino acids: CASSLRGLGGELFF. The CDR3 DNA is TGTGCCAGCAGCTTACGCGGGTTGGGCGGGGAGCTGTTTTTT.

This clonotype was seen at least ten times. This rearrangement joins TRBV10-3 to TRBJ2-1, with 12 bases lining up with TRBD2. J gave up 5 bases and V 7 bases, and 12 bases lay outside the gene matches. This CDR3 has 17 residues. Germline-derived CDR1 and CDR2 are ENHRY and SYGVKD. The CDR3 nucleotides are TGTGCCATCACCAAGGCCCTAGCGGGAGGGCCGAACAATGAGCAGTTCTTC. As protein: CAITKALAGGPNNEQFF.

The rearrangement uses TRBV20-1 and TRBJ2-3, with 12 positions matching TRBD2. V gave up 0 bases and J gave up 6 bases; unmatched junction bases: 4. Germline assignment: CDR1 DFQATT and CDR2 SNEGSKA (reference sequence). CDR3 length equals 15 residues. The CDR3 region has the DNA TGCAGTGCTAGAGAGCTAGCGGGAGGGCGTGATACGCAGTATTTT. This gives the protein CSARELAGGRDTQYF.

This clonotype was recorded at least ten times. The junction and the germline gene differ at one end; a read error may be behind it. The V and J genes are TRBV6-1 and TRBJ2-6; 9 bases line up with TRBD2. Germline loops: CDR1 MNHNS, CDR2 SASEGT. The CDR3 has 15 amino acids. CDR3: CAVTSGSSGANVLIF. The CDR3, as DNA: TGTGCCGTCACTAGCGGGTCCTCTGGGGCCAACGTCCTGATTTTC.

This clonotype was recorded many times. Here the CDR3 DNA reads TGTGCCAGCAGCTTAGCCCGGGGACATTCACCCCTCCACTTT. Translated, it gives CASSLARGHSPLHF. The chain combines TRBV11-1 with TRBJ1-6; maybe TRBD1 (5 bases). Germline CDR1 reads SGHAT; CDR2 reads FQDESV (reference sequence). Trimming took off 0 bases at V and 8 bases at J, with 8 bases between the two ends. CDR3 length: 14 residues.

This clonotype appeared a few times. The chain is built from TRBV5-1 and TRBJ1-2; no reliable D call. V lost 2 bases to trimming and J lost 0 bases, with 14 bases between them. This CDR3 has 16 residues. Looked up from germline, CDR1 is SGHRS and CDR2 is YFSETQ. Here the CDR3 DNA reads TGCGCCAGCAGCTTTAATTTAAGAGCTACTAACTATGGCTACACCTTC. This sequence encodes CASSFNLRATNYGYTF. Filled out from reference TRBV5-1 and TRBJ1-2, the complete variable domain reads KAGVTQTPRYLIKTRGQQVTLSCSPISGHRSVSWYQQTPGQGLQFLFEYFSETQRNKGNFPGRFSGRQFSNSRSEMNVSTLELGDSALYLCASSFNLRATNYGYTFGSGTRLTVV.

As regards this clonotype: Germline is not matched at one junction end, which may reflect a read error. The chain combines TRBV12-3 or TRBV12-4 with TRBJ2-1, with TRBD2 identical over 10 bases. This CDR3 is 15 amino acids long. The CDR3 loop reads CASRLAGGLYNEQFF. The CDR3 DNA reads TGTGCCAGCAGATTAGCGGGAGGTCTCTACAATGAGCAGTTCTTC.

This clonotype was found a few times. The J gene is TRBJ2-7, the V gene TRBV29-1; TRBD1 matches at 9 bases. Germline lookup yields CDR1 SQVTM and CDR2 ANQGSEA. Losses at the gene ends were 5 bases for V and 5 bases for J; bases not matched to a gene: 7. The CDR3 extends over 13 amino acids. CDR3 nucleotides: TGCAGCGTTCGGGGACAGGGACAGCACGAGCAGTACTTC. Translating it yields CSVRGQGQHEQYF.

In its sample, this clonotype was seen a few times. The V call is TRBV5-6, the J call TRBJ1-1, with TRBD1 matching over 7 bases. The junction had 10 bases not matched to a gene; V was cut back by 4 bases and J by 1 base. This CDR3 is built from 16 residues. Germline assignment: CDR1 SGHDT and CDR2 YYEEEE. CDR3 loop: CASSDTGDSPNTEAFF. The CDR3 DNA follows: TGTGCCAGCAGCGATACAGGGGACTCCCCGAACACTGAAGCTTTCTTT.

This clonotype came up many times. The genes are TRBV20-1 and TRBJ2-7, with 8 bases identical to TRBD2. V was clipped by 3 bases and J by 3 bases; unmatched bases: 7. Germline V gives CDR1 DFQATT, CDR2 SNEGSKA (reference sequence). The CDR3 spans 14 residues. The CDR3 spells CSASSQREIYEQYF. The CDR3 coding sequence is TGCAGTGCTAGCTCGCAGCGGGAGATCTACGAGCAGTACTTC.

In this sample, this clonotype turned up many times. The J gene is TRBJ2-3, the V gene TRBV6-5; 16 bases agree with TRBD2. The ends lost 4 bases at V and 2 bases at J; junction bases unmatched: 9. Per germline, CDR1 MNHEY and CDR2 SVGAGI. The CDR3 runs 19 residues. The CDR3 DNA reads TGTGCCAGCAGTTCCAGCGGGACTAGCGGGAGGGGCTTCACAGATACGCAGTATTTT. Protein sequence: CASSSSGTSGRGFTDTQYF.